Following are 26 T cell receptor beta chains from one sample sequenced in a study of technical replicates of blood from a handful of donors. Sequenced by immunoSEQ multiplex PCR; TCRdb stores in-frame clones only, minus some. The sample records some 30,000 clones, around 90% being singletons. Sequenced material: PBMCs. Receptors were obtained from a human donor in good health. Some clones in this sample may be carry-over from other donors' samples.

The V gene is TRBV7-2, the J gene TRBJ1-2; 12 nucleotides agree with TRBD1. In germline, CDR1 is SGHTA, CDR2 FQGNSA. After removal of 4 bases from V and 7 bases from J, the junction contained 16 bases not matched to a gene. The CDR3 is 18 residues long. CDR3 nucleotide sequence: TGTGCCAGCAGCTCCTCTGGGACAGGGGGCGCAAAAGGGTCTGGCTACACCTTC. It translates to CASSSSGTGGAKGSGYTF. The variable domain in full, with the rest retrieved from reference TRBV7-2 and TRBJ1-2, is GAGVSQSPSNKVTEKGKDVELRCDPISGHTALYWYRQSLGQGLEFLIYFQGNSAPDKSGLPSDRFSAERTGGSVSTLTIQRTQQEDSAVYLCASSSSGTGGAKGSGYTFGSGTRLTVV.

The chain combines TRBV28 with TRBJ1-5; 9 bases are a match to TRBD1. The CDR3 runs 15 residues. Germline CDR1 and CDR2: MDHEN and SYDVKM. Unmatched junction bases numbered 8, after V lost 7 bases and J lost 4 bases. This chain's CDR3 is CASKPGQGGNQPQHF. The DNA for the CDR3 is TGTGCCAGCAAACCGGGACAGGGAGGGAATCAGCCCCAGCATTTT.

The rearrangement links TRBV6-1 to TRBJ2-7; D is unclear. The length of the CDR3 is 12 residues. Germline CDR1 reads MNHNS; CDR2 reads SASEGT. V lost 2 bases to trimming and J lost 3 bases, with 5 bases between them. Written as DNA, the CDR3 is TGTGCCAGCAGTGAACCAGGCTACGAGCAGTACTTC. As protein: CASSEPGYEQYF.

This clone was detected once. This sequence joins TRBV4-1 and TRBJ2-1, with 7 bases aligning to TRBD2. The germline V gene encodes CDR1 MGHRA and CDR2 YSYEKL. CDR3 length equals 16 residues. Trimming took 1 base from V and 4 from J; bases not matched to a gene: 7. CDR3 loop: CASSQVAGLAYNEQFF. The CDR3 nucleotides read TGCGCCAGCAGCCAAGTAGCGGGCCTCGCGTACAATGAGCAGTTCTTC.

The chain combines TRBV5-8 with TRBJ1-5; D might be TRBD1 (6 bases). V gave up 0 bases and J gave up 0 bases, with 10 bases separating them. This CDR3 comprises 16 residues. CDR1 is SGHTS and CDR2 is YDEGEE in the germline V gene. The CDR3: CASSLGDTYSNQPQHF. CDR3 in DNA: TGTGCCAGCAGCTTGGGGGACACATATAGCAATCAGCCCCAGCATTTT.

This chain links TRBV5-1 with TRBJ1-2, with 7 bases matching TRBD1. Looked up from germline, CDR1 is SGHRS and CDR2 is YFSETQ. CDR3 length: 13 residues. V shed 2 bases and J 7 bases; nucleotides not matched to a gene: 5. The CDR3 loop is CASSFDGTAGYTF. In DNA form, the CDR3 reads TGCGCCAGCAGCTTCGATGGGACAGCTGGCTACACCTTC.

The chain carries TRBV5-1 and TRBJ1-1; tentative D call: TRBD1 (5 bases). The germline V gene has CDR1 SGHRS and CDR2 YFSETQ. This CDR3 has 16 amino acids. V shed 2 bases and J shed 5 bases, with 19 bases lying between them. CDR3 DNA: TGCGCCAGCAGCTTTGTACCCACCGGGGGGGGGACTGAAGCTTTCTTT. The encoded protein is CASSFVPTGGGTEAFF.

The chain joins TRBV15 to TRBJ1-2; 12 bases match TRBD1. Per the germline V gene, CDR1 is LNHNV and CDR2 is YYDKDF (reference sequence). V shed 0 bases and J 8 bases; nucleotides not matched to a gene: 4. The CDR3 runs 15 residues. The CDR3 is CATSREGQGAEGYTF. In DNA, the CDR3 is TGTGCCACCAGCAGAGAGGGACAGGGGGCGGAGGGCTACACCTTC.

The chain couples TRBV27 to TRBJ2-5, with TRBD1 matching over 11 bases. Looked up from germline, CDR1 is MNHEY and CDR2 is SMNVEV (reference sequence). V shed 1 base, J shed 4 bases, and the junction held 11 bases outside the gene matches. CDR3 size: 18 residues. The CDR3 spells CASSLFFRRGQGGETQYF. The CDR3 DNA reads TGTGCCAGCAGTTTATTTTTTAGGAGGGGACAGGGGGGAGAGACCCAGTACTTC.

The V call is TRBV14, the J call TRBJ1-6; a weak D match, TRBD1 (5 bases). The CDR3 is 16 residues long. Germline CDR1 and CDR2: SGHDN and FVKESK. V was clipped by 0 bases and J by 4 bases, with 10 bases between them. Here the CDR3 reads CASSQDPPGYNSPLHF. DNA of the CDR3: TGTGCCAGCAGCCAAGATCCCCCAGGGTATAATTCACCCCTCCACTTT.

The genes are TRBV4-2 and TRBJ2-7; the match to TRBD1 covers 9 bases. In germline, CDR1 is LGHNA, CDR2 YNFKEQ. CDR3 length: 15 residues. V lost 4 bases to trimming and J lost 6 bases; unmatched junction nucleotides: 10. The CDR3 loop is CASSPQGQGLFEQYF. In DNA form, the CDR3 reads TGTGCCAGCAGCCCGCAGGGACAGGGCCTCTTCGAGCAGTACTTC.

The chain uses TRBV4-1 and TRBJ2-1; TRBD1 might be the D (5 bases). V lost 3 bases to trimming and J lost 5 bases, with 11 bases between them. The CDR3 runs to 14 residues. CDR1 is MGHRA, CDR2 YSYEKL, per germline. DNA of the CDR3: TGCGCCAGCAGCCACCTTCAAGGGGACAATGAGCAGTTCTTC. Protein sequence: CASSHLQGDNEQFF.

This chain links TRBV5-1 with TRBJ2-1; D is unclear. The CDR3 sequence is 13 residues long. V lost 4 bases, J lost 1 base, and 6 bases lay in between. The germline gives CDR1 SGHRS, CDR2 YFSETQ. The CDR3 DNA follows: TGCGCCAGCAGCCCGGAGTCCTACAATGAGCAGTTCTTC. Protein sequence: CASSPESYNEQFF.

The chain employs TRBV30 and TRBJ2-3; 12 nucleotides line up with TRBD2. The J segment lost 2 bases and the V segment lost 0 bases, leaving 3 bases of the junction unmatched. This CDR3 spans 16 amino acids. Germline-derived CDR1 and CDR2 are GTSNPN and SVGIG (reference sequence). The CDR3 sequence: CAWSVGLAGITDTQYF. DNA for the CDR3: TGTGCCTGGAGTGTTGGACTAGCGGGAATCACAGATACGCAGTATTTT.

This clone was seen only once. The chain is built from TRBV4-1 and TRBJ2-1; TRBD1 might be the D (6 bases). The CDR3 sequence is 15 residues long. Germline loops: CDR1 MGHRA, CDR2 YSYEKL. V was pared by 0 bases and J by 9 bases, with 15 bases between. In DNA form, the CDR3 reads TGCGCCAGCAGCCAAGAAGGTCCAGGGGTGGGTGAGCAGTTCTTC. This translates into CASSQEGPGVGEQFF.

This clone was counted between two and nine times. The chain joins TRBV5-5 to TRBJ1-2, with D maybe TRBD1 (5 bases). V shed 0 bases and J shed 5 bases, with 8 bases lying between them. CDR1 and CDR2 from the germline V gene are SGHKS and YYEKEE (reference sequence). The CDR3 covers 13 residues. CDR3 DNA: TGTGCCAGCAGCTTGGTAGGGGATTATGGCTACACCTTC. Residues: CASSLVGDYGYTF. Together with reference TRBV5-5 and TRBJ1-2, the CDR3 gives the full variable domain: DAGVTQSPTHLIKTRGQQVTLRCSPISGHKSVSWYQQVLGQGPQFIFQYYEKEERGRGNFPDRFSARQFPNYSSELNVNALLLGDSALYLCASSLVGDYGYTFGSGTRLTVV.

This CDR3 is CASSFGLAGVYEQYF. The CDR3 nucleotides are TGTGCCAGCAGCTTCGGACTAGCGGGAGTGTACGAGCAGTACTTC. This rearrangement joins TRBV9 to TRBJ2-7, with TRBD2 matching 13 bases. The CDR3 totals 15 residues. V gave up 4 bases and J gave up 4 bases; unmatched junction bases: 5. From germline, CDR1 is SGDLS and CDR2 YYNGEE.

The chain combines TRBV6-5 with TRBJ2-7; 8 bases are shared with TRBD1. CDR3 size: 12 residues. The junction had 4 bases not matched to a gene; V was cut back by 5 bases and J by 7 bases. The germline V gene has CDR1 MNHEY and CDR2 SVGAGI. The DNA for the CDR3 is TGTGCCAGCAGTCACCGGGACAGGGAGCAGTACTTC. It codes for CASSHRDREQYF.

The rearrangement joins TRBV6-1 to TRBJ2-3; 15 bases match TRBD2. V shed 4 bases and J 4 bases; nucleotides not matched to a gene: 0. Germline values: CDR1 MNHNS, CDR2 SASEGT. This CDR3 has 15 amino acids. CDR3 DNA: TGTGCCAGCAGTGGGACTAGCGGGGGGGCAGATACGCAGTATTTT. Translation gives CASSGTSGGADTQYF.

This sequence joins TRBV9 and TRBJ2-3, with D possibly matching TRBD2 (6 bases). From germline, CDR1 is SGDLS and CDR2 YYNGEE. The CDR3 covers 18 residues. Trimming left V 1 base short and J 0 bases short, with 18 bases between. CDR3 DNA sequence: TGTGCCAGCAGCGTATCTGGCGGGATCACTTCTAGCACAGATACGCAGTATTTT. Translated: CASSVSGGITSSTDTQYF.

The chain joins TRBV30 to TRBJ2-7; a weak D match, TRBD1 (5 bases). The CDR3 extends over 13 amino acids. V was shortened by 3 bases and J by 6 bases, with 15 bases between the two germline ends. Per the germline V gene, CDR1 is GTSNPN and CDR2 is SVGIG (reference sequence). CDR3 in amino acids: CAWRPDTLSEQYF. CDR3 nucleotides: TGTGCCTGGAGACCGGACACACTAAGCGAGCAGTACTTC.

This clone was detected only once. The rearrangement links TRBV2 to TRBJ1-6, with TRBD1 identical over 7 bases. The V gene's germline CDR1 is SNHLY and CDR2 FYNNEI. The CDR3 has 16 residues. The trim removed 6 bases at V and 4 bases at J, leaving 9 bases unmatched. This CDR3 reads CASSNRPGQYNSPLHF. The DNA for the CDR3 is TGTGCCAGCAGCAATAGACCGGGACAGTATAATTCACCCCTCCACTTT.

This chain connects TRBV4-1 to TRBJ2-2; 9 bases align to TRBD2. This CDR3 comprises 19 residues. Trimming removed 0 bases from V and 4 bases from J; junction bases left unmatched: 12. Per germline, CDR1 MGHRA and CDR2 YSYEKL. CDR3 sequence reads: CASSQEDRRGGRGTGELFF. The CDR3 DNA reads TGCGCCAGCAGCCAAGAAGATAGGCGGGGGGGCCGAGGCACCGGGGAGCTGTTTTTT.

The V gene is TRBV11-2, the J gene TRBJ2-1; D might be TRBD2 (6 bases). V gave up 5 bases and J gave up 7 bases, with 24 bases separating them. The V gene's germline CDR1 is SGHAT and CDR2 FQNNGV. This CDR3 is built from 17 residues. The CDR3: CASSPRGTGGIGNEQFF. Here the CDR3 DNA reads TGTGCCAGCAGCCCCCGAGGTACTGGCGGGATTGGAAATGAGCAGTTCTTC.

The V gene is TRBV15, the J gene TRBJ2-1, with 10 positions matching TRBD2. The CDR3 is 15 amino acids. The germline V gene encodes CDR1 LNHNV and CDR2 YYDKDF (reference sequence). J lost 5 bases, V lost 1 base, and 2 bases had no gene match. CDR3 sequence reads: CATSRVSGGHNEQFF. CDR3 nucleotide sequence: TGTGCCACCAGCAGAGTTAGCGGGGGGCACAATGAGCAGTTCTTC.

The rearrangement links TRBV11-3 to TRBJ2-1; 9 nucleotides align to TRBD2. V lost 1 base to trimming and J lost 15 bases; unmatched junction nucleotides: 4. The CDR3 length is 12 residues. Looked up from germline, CDR1 is SGHNT and CDR2 is YENEEA. In DNA form, the CDR3 reads TGTGCCAGCAGCTTAGGAGCGGGGGGAGTGTTCTTC. Its translation is CASSLGAGGVFF.